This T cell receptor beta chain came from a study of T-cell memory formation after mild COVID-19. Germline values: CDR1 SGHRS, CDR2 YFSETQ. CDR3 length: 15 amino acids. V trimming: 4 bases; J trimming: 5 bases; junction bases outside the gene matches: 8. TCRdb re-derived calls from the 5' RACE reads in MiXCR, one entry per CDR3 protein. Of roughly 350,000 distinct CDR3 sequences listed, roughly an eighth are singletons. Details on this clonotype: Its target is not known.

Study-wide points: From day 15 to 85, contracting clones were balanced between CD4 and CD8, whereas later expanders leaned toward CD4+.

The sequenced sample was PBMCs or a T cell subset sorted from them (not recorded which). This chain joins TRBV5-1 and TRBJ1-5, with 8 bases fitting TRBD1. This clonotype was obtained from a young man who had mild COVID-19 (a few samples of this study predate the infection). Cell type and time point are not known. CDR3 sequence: CASSLGQGPYQPQHF. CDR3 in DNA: TGCGCCAGCAGCCTAGGACAGGGACCCTATCAGCCCCAGCATTTT.